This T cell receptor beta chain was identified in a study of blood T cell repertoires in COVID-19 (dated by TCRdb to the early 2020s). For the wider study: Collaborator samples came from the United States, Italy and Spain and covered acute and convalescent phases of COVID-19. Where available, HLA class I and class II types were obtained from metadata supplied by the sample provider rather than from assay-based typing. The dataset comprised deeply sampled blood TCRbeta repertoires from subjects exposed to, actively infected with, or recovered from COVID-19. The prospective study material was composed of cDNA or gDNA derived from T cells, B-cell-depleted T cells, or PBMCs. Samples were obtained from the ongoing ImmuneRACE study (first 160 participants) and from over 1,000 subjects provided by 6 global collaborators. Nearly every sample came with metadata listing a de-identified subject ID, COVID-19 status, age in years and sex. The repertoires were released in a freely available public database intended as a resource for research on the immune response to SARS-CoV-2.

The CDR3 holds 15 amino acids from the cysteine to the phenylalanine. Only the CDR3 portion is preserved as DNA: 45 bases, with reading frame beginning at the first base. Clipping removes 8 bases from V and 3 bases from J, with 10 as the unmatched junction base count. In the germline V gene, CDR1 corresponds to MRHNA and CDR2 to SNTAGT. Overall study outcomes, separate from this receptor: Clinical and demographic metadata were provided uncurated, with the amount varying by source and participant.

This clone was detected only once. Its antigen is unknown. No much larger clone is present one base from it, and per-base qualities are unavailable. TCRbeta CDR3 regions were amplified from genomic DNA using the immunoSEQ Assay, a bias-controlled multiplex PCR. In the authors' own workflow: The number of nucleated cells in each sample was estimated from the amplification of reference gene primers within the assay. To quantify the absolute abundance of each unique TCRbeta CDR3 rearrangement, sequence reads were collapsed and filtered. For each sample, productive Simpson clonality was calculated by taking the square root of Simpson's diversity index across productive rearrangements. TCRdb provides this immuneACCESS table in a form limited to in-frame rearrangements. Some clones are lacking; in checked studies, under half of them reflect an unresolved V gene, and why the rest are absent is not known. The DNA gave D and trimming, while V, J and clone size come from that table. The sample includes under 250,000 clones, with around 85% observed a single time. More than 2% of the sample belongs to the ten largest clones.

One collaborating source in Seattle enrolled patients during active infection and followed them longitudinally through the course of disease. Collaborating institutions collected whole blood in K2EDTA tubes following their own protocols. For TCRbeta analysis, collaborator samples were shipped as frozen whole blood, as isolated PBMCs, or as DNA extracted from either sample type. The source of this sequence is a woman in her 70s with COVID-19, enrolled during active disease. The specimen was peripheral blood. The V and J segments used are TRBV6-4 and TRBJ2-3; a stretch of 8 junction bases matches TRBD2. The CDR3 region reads CASASQGLDTDTQYF. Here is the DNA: TGTGCCAGCGCATCCCAGGGACTAGATACAGATACGCAGTATTTT.